This TCR beta chain originates from a study of blood T cell repertoires in COVID-19. Looking at the study overall: The United States, Italy and Spain provided the acute and convalescent COVID-19 samples.

Generated by immunoSEQ multiplex PCR, the TCRdb table keeps only in-frame clones and is missing some. In the table there are some 220,000 clones, more than 75% of which are singletons. V gave up 10 bases and J gave up 0 bases; unmatched junction bases: 5. CDR3 size: 14 residues. Germline CDR1 reads KGHSH; CDR2 reads LQKENI. The TCR originated in a human donor in a cohort sampled during active COVID-19. Sequenced material: peripheral blood. The chain couples TRBV18 to TRBJ2-1; 8 bases match TRBD2. The CDR3 DNA reads as TGTGCCACATCCGCGGGGGGCTCCTACAATGAGCAGTTCTTC. Translated: CATSAGGSYNEQFF.